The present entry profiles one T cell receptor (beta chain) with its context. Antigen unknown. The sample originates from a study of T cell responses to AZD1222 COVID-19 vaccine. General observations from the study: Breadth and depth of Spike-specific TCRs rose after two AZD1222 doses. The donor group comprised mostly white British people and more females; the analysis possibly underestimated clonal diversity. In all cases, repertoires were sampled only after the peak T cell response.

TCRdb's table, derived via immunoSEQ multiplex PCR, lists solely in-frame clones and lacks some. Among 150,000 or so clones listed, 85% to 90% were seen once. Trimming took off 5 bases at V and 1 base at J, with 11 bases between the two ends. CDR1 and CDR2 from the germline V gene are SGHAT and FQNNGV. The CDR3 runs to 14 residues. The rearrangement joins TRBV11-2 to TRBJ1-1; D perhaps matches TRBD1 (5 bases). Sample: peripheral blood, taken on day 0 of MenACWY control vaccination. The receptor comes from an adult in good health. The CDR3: CASSRGTANTEAFF. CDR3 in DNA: TGTGCCAGCAGCCGAGGGACGGCGAACACTGAAGCTTTCTTT.